This TCR beta chain was identified in a study of blood T cell repertoires in COVID-19. Overall study context: The samples span acute and convalescent COVID-19 from the United States, Italy and Spain. Sources were T cells, B-cell-depleted T cells, or PBMCs; the material itself was cDNA or gDNA.

As to this clone: The DNA is left out, because the CDR3 cannot be placed on it with certainty; the CDR3 is given as TCRdb lists it.

The CDR3 has 11 residues if both end residues are counted. CDR1 is DFQATT and CDR2 is SNEGSKA in the germline V gene (reference sequence). In the authors' methods: Counts of nucleated cells, estimated from reference gene primer amplification, were obtained. Clones were sequenced by immunoSEQ multiplex PCR, and TCRdb holds only the in-frame ones, with some missing. For V, J and clone size, that table is used; D and trimming come from the DNA. The sample shows 95,000 to 150,000 clones, about 90% of them seen only once. The receptor was derived from a woman in her seventies with acute or convalescent COVID-19. V usage is TRBV20-1 and J usage is TRBJ1-1. The specimen was peripheral blood. CDR3 residues: CSAGVAAGSFF.